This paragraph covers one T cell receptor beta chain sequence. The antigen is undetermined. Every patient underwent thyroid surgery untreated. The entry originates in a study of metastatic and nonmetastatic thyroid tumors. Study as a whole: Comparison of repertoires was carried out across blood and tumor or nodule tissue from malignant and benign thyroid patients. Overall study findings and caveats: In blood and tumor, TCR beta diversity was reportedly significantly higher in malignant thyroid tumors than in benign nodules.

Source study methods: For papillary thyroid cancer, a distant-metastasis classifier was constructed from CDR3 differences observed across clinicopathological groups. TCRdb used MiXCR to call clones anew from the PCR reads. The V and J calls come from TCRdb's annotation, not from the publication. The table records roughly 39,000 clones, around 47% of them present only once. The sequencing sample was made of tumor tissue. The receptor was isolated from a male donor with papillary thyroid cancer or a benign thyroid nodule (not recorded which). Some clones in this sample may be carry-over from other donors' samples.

In DNA form, the CDR3 reads TGCAGTGCCCGAGGCGTCTGGACTAGGAGTTGGTACGAGCAGTACTTC. Translating it yields CSARGVWTRSWYEQYF. This chain links TRBV20-1 with TRBJ2-7, with 7 positions matching TRBD2. This CDR3 has 16 residues. Trimming at V came to 6 bases and at J to 4 bases, leaving 18 bases not matched to a gene. Germline CDR1 is DFQATT and CDR2 is SNEGSKA (reference sequence).